The present entry profiles one T cell receptor beta chain with its context. What it binds is unknown. The data were taken from a study of T-cell memory formation after mild COVID-19. Study-wide points: Later expanders leaned CD4+, whereas clones that contracted between day 15 and 85 were balanced CD4/CD8. CD4+ contracting clones were found mainly in CM and EM, and CD8+ ones in EMRA.

TCR alpha and TCR beta cDNA libraries carrying sample barcodes and UMIs came from 5'RACE with constant-segment primers. TCRdb called the 5' RACE reads again in MiXCR, with one record for every CDR3 protein. Of 540,000 or so distinct CDR3 sequences listed, roughly 22% are singletons. The sequencing input was PBMCs or a T cell subset sorted from them (not recorded which). This TCR derives from an adult woman who had mild COVID-19 (a few samples of this study predate the infection). Cell type and time point are not known.

CDR3 sequence reads: CASTLSTSSTYEQYF. CDR3 in DNA: TGTGCCAGCACCCTTTCGACTAGCTCCACCTACGAGCAGTACTTC. V usage is TRBV19 and J usage is TRBJ2-7; TRBD2 agrees at 7 bases. The CDR3 sequence is 15 residues long. V lost 9 bases and J lost 2; bases outside the gene matches: 13. Germline V CDR1 and CDR2: LNHDA, SQIVND (reference sequence).